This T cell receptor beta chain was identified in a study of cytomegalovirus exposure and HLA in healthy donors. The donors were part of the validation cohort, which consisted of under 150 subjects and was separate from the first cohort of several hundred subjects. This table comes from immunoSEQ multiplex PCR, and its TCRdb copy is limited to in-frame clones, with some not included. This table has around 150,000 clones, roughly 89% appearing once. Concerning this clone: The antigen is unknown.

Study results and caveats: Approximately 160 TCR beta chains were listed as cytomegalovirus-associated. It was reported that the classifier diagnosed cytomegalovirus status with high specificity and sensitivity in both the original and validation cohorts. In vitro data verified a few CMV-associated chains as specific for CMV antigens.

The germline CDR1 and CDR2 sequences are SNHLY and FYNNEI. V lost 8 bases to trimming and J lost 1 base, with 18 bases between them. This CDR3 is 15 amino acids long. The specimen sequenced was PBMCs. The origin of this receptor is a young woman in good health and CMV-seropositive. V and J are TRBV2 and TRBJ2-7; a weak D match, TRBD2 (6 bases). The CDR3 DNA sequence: TGTGCCAGCGGAGCGGACGGGGGTACGTCCTACGAGCAGTACTTC. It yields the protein CASGADGGTSYEQYF.